This TCR beta chain was recorded in a study of cytomegalovirus exposure and HLA in healthy donors. Study-level information: Researchers previously reported finding just under 120 million unique TCR beta sequences from 150 million to 200 million T cells. Study results and limitations: A further, later analysis showed that HLA-associated TCR beta chains (compared with equally common others) were more clonally expanded.

Notes on this clone: Antigen unknown.

The PCR contained 60 Vbeta and 13 Jbeta primers. Data came from immunoSEQ multiplex PCR; TCRdb stores just in-frame clones and leaves some out. The table has 43,000 or so clones, 50% to 75% seen once; the top ten hold approximately 8.4%. This sequence was found in a human donor in good health. The sequenced sample consisted of PBMCs.

CDR3 DNA sequence: TGTGCCAGCAGCCGATCCGAGGAGACAGATACGCAGTATTTT. This sequence encodes CASSRSEETDTQYF. The J gene is TRBJ2-3, the V gene TRBV7-6; D gene uncertain. The length of the CDR3 is 14 residues. Trimming cost V 5 bases and J 3 bases, with 12 bases left between them. Germline CDR1 and CDR2: SGHVS and FNYEAQ.